Each of the 32 T cell receptor beta chains below was sequenced from the same sample in a study of Graves' ophthalmopathy and Graves' hyperthyroidism. Researchers took RNA transcripts and amplified TCR beta CDR3 regions from them. First-round RT-PCR employed HTBI primers, with a second-round multiplex PCR after it. TCRdb re-analysed the multiplex PCR reads in MiXCR, keeping a single row per CDR3 protein. Found here are under 350,000 distinct CDR3 sequences, 15% to 20% of them singletons; the top ten hold approximately 13%. Sequenced sample: peripheral blood. These receptors were taken from an adult man with Graves' ophthalmopathy.

This clonotype was seen ten or more times. This chain uses TRBV3-1 with TRBJ1-5; D call uncertain. The V gene lost 1 base and the J gene lost 6 bases, with 4 bases spanning the gap. Germline V gives CDR1 LGHDT, CDR2 YNNKEL (reference sequence). The CDR3 spans 12 residues. DNA for the CDR3: TGTGCCAGCAGCCAAGCCAGTCAGCCCCAGCATTTT. It codes for CASSQASQPQHF.

At least ten counts were recorded for this clonotype. The CDR3: CASGIGTGDVEQFF. The DNA of the CDR3 is TGTGCTAGTGGGATCGGGACAGGGGACGTTGAGCAGTTCTTC. The chain combines TRBV12-5 with TRBJ2-1, with 10 bases aligning to TRBD1. The CDR3 runs 14 residues. Germline V gene lookup returns CDR1 LGHNT and CDR2 FRNRAP. V shed 6 bases, J shed 9 bases, and the junction held 8 bases outside the gene matches.

V is TRBV27 and J is TRBJ2-7, with unresolved D. The DNA end is a closer match to TRBJ2-1, so the J assignment may be wrong. CDR3 length equals 14 residues. CDR1 and CDR2 (germline): MNHEY, SMNVEV (reference sequence). CDR3 region: CASSTVTRSSEQFF. The CDR3 nucleotides read TGTGCCAGCAGCACCGTGACTCGATCGTCCGAGCAGTTCTTC.

This clonotype was seen ten or more times. This sequence joins TRBV6-5 and TRBJ2-7; D not certain. With 8 bases removed from V and 0 bases from J, the gap between germline ends came to 17 bases. Germline CDR1 reads MNHEY; CDR2 reads SVGAGI. The CDR3 has 15 residues. The chain's CDR3 is CASVSRTSSSYEQYF. In DNA, the CDR3 is TGTGCCAGCGTCTCCAGGACGTCAAGCTCCTACGAGCAGTACTTC.

This clonotype ranks as medium-sized. V gene TRBV2 combines with J gene TRBJ2-7; 7 bases are shared with TRBD1. From germline, CDR1 is SNHLY and CDR2 FYNNEI. The V gene end was trimmed by 6 bases and the J gene end by 3 bases; junction bases not matched to a gene: 5. There are 13 residues in the CDR3. The CDR3 spells CASRGDSHYEQYF. As DNA, the CDR3 is TGTGCCAGCAGGGGGGACAGCCACTACGAGCAGTACTTC.

The table lists this clonotype with many counts. The chain uses TRBV5-1 and TRBJ2-7, with 10 bases lining up with TRBD1. This CDR3 region has 15 residues. V was pared by 4 bases and J by 9 bases, with 13 bases of the junction left unmatched. Per the germline V gene, CDR1 is SGHRS and CDR2 is YFSETQ. The CDR3 nucleotides read TGCGCCAGCAGCACCCGACAGGGGGCACTAGGCGGGCAGTACTTC. Residues: CASSTRQGALGGQYF.

This clonotype has at least ten counts. The chain has TRBV20-1 and TRBJ1-1; D is perhaps TRBD1 (6 bases). V gave up 5 bases and J gave up 5 bases, with 21 bases separating them. This CDR3 has 15 residues. Per germline, CDR1 DFQATT and CDR2 SNEGSKA (reference sequence). As DNA, the CDR3 is TGCAGTGCTGGTCGACAGGCCCCAGTAGGTACTGAAGCTTTCTTT. It specifies CSAGRQAPVGTEAFF.

This clonotype was recorded many times. The chain combines TRBV6-5 with TRBJ1-1; maybe TRBD1 (6 bases). The germline gives CDR1 MNHEY, CDR2 SVGAGI. V was cut by 6 bases and J by 1 base, with 12 bases left in between. The length of the CDR3 is 14 residues. CDR3: CASRQGPKNTEAFF. The CDR3 DNA sequence: TGTGCCAGCAGACAGGGCCCAAAGAACACTGAAGCTTTCTTT.

This clonotype came up many times. The chain carries TRBV6-2 or TRBV6-3 and TRBJ2-7; D is unclear. Trimming took 2 bases from V and 7 from J, leaving 9 bases between them. The CDR3 covers 12 residues. Germline V gives CDR1 MNHEY, CDR2 SVGEGT. The CDR3 protein is CASSYRFWEQYF. In nucleotides, the CDR3 is TGTGCCAGCAGTTACCGTTTCTGGGAGCAGTACTTC.

This clonotype has at least ten counts. The rearrangement uses TRBV20-1 and TRBJ2-5, with D perhaps matching TRBD2 (5 bases). The V end was cut by 1 base, the J end by 5 bases, with 11 bases between. Germline lookup yields CDR1 DFQATT and CDR2 SNEGSKA (reference sequence). The CDR3 is 13 residues long. CDR3: CSARGASWETQYF. CDR3 coding DNA: TGCAGTGCTAGAGGGGCTAGCTGGGAGACCCAGTACTTC.

J is TRBJ2-5 and V is TRBV2, with 14 positions matching TRBD2. CDR3 length equals 17 residues. The V gene end was trimmed by 4 bases and the J gene end by 2 bases; junction bases not matched to a gene: 6. Germline V CDR1 and CDR2: SNHLY, FYNNEI. CDR3 region: CASSGTGLAGEQETQYF. The DNA for the CDR3 is TGTGCCAGCAGTGGGACGGGACTAGCGGGGGAACAAGAGACCCAGTACTTC.

This clonotype has at least ten counts. The rearrangement uses TRBV7-2 and TRBJ2-4; D is possibly TRBD1 (6 bases). Germline lookup yields CDR1 SGHTA and CDR2 FQGNSA. Trimming stripped 1 base from V and 0 bases from J, with 10 bases between. This CDR3 has 16 amino acids. CDR3 loop: CASSLGGLLAKNIQYF. The DNA of the CDR3 is TGTGCCAGCAGCTTAGGGGGGCTCCTAGCCAAAAACATTCAGTACTTC.

Ten or more counts support this clonotype. The genes are TRBV27 and TRBJ2-5, with D possibly matching TRBD1 (6 bases). This CDR3 is built from 15 residues. Germline CDR1 MNHEY, CDR2 SMNVEV (reference sequence). V was cut by 3 bases and J by 1 base, with 12 bases left in between. The CDR3 coding sequence is TGTGCCAGCAGTTTCTTAGGGGGTTTCCAAGAGACCCAGTACTTC. It encodes CASSFLGGFQETQYF.

This clonotype was detected ten times or more. The rearrangement joins TRBV6-5 to TRBJ2-7, with D hard to call. Germline CDR1 MNHEY, CDR2 SVGAGI. The CDR3 is made up of 13 amino acids. Trimming took off 7 bases at V and 7 bases at J, with 17 bases between the two ends. CDR3 DNA: TGTGCCAGCACCCAGGACCCTTCGTTGGAGCAGTACTTC. Translation gives CASTQDPSLEQYF.

This clonotype was detected ten times or more. The chain has TRBV7-2 and TRBJ1-5; D ambiguous. Germline CDR1 is SGHTA and CDR2 is FQGNSA. This CDR3 spans 15 amino acids. Trimming removed 5 bases from V and 0 bases from J, with 11 bases in between. CDR3 DNA sequence: TGTGCCAGCAGCGAAAGTACTATTAGCAATCAGCCCCAGCATTTT. Its protein is CASSESTISNQPQHF.

There are many counts of this clonotype. The V call is TRBV12-3 or TRBV12-4, the J call TRBJ2-5; TRBD2 aligns across 7 bases. This CDR3 has 18 residues. Trimming took 4 bases from V and 5 from J; bases not matched to a gene: 19. The CDR3 sequence: CASSYGGSRAPGDETQYF. CDR3 nucleotide sequence: TGTGCCAGCAGTTATGGCGGGAGCCGGGCCCCGGGAGATGAGACCCAGTACTTC.

This clonotype was detected ten times or more. The conserved phenylalanine or tryptophan normally closing the CDR3 is absent here, so this likely arose from a read error. The chain uses TRBV6-4 and TRBJ2-2; a possible D gene is TRBD2 (7 bases). With 4 bases removed from V and 6 bases from J, the gap between germline ends came to 12 bases. The length of the CDR3 is 14 residues. Germline V gives CDR1 MRHNA, CDR2 SNTAGT. Written as DNA, the CDR3 is TGTGCCAGCAGTGTGGGGGGGCCGGCCGGGGAGCTGTTTTCT. It translates to CASSVGGPAGELFS.

This clonotype was counted at least ten times. The V gene is TRBV6-2 or TRBV6-3, the J gene TRBJ1-5, with D possibly being TRBD1 (5 bases). The germline gives CDR1 MNHEY, CDR2 SVGEGT. This CDR3 spans 13 amino acids. V lost 8 bases to trimming and J lost 4 bases, with 12 bases between them. The CDR3, as DNA: TGTGCCAGCGATCGGGACGAAAATCAGCCCCAGCATTTT. It translates to CASDRDENQPQHF.

This clonotype was seen at least ten times. This CDR3 reads CAGGDRGIGGANVLTF. CDR3 nucleotides: TGTGCCGGAGGGGACAGGGGAATAGGCGGGGCCAACGTCCTGACTTTC. The chain joins TRBV2 to TRBJ2-6; 10 bases map to TRBD1. Losses at the gene ends were 11 bases for V and 4 bases for J; bases not matched to a gene: 11. Germline loops: CDR1 SNHLY, CDR2 FYNNEI. The CDR3 runs to 16 residues.

V usage is TRBV6-5 and J usage is TRBJ1-6; D remains ambiguous. The CDR3 spans 15 residues. The V end was cut by 2 bases, the J end by 4 bases, with 9 bases between. Germline V gene data show CDR1 as MNHEY and CDR2 as SVGAGI. CDR3 DNA: TGTGCCAGCAGTTACGGTCAGCCTTATAATTCACCCCTCCACTTT. This translates into CASSYGQPYNSPLHF.

The sample holds many counts of this clonotype. The chain employs TRBV7-2 and TRBJ1-2; D is perhaps TRBD1 (6 bases). In germline, CDR1 is SGHTA, CDR2 FQGNSA. This CDR3 has 13 residues. Trimming pared 5 bases from V and 3 bases from J, leaving 10 bases between. The CDR3 region has the DNA TGTGCCAGCAGCCCTGGACAGTACTATGGCTACACCTTC. This encodes CASSPGQYYGYTF.

This clonotype has a count of ten or more. The V call is TRBV4-3, the J call TRBJ2-7; a possible D gene is TRBD2 (5 bases). Trimming cost V 0 bases and J 2 bases, with 8 bases left between them. Germline CDR1 is LGHNA and CDR2 is YSLEER. The CDR3 spans 14 residues. The CDR3 DNA follows: TGCGCCAGCAGCCAAGAAAGGACTGCCTACGAGCAGTACTTC. This encodes CASSQERTAYEQYF.

The sample holds many counts of this clonotype. The rearrangement joins TRBV29-1 to TRBJ2-5, with D possibly TRBD2 on 6 matching bases. CDR1 SQVTM and CDR2 ANQGSEA come from the germline V gene. The CDR3 consists of 14 residues. Trimming left V 0 bases short and J 5 bases short, with 13 bases between. The CDR3 DNA reads as TGCAGCGTTGAAGAACGACTAGGGACGGAGACCCAGTACTTC. This codes for CSVEERLGTETQYF.

This clonotype appeared a single time. The chain combines TRBV19 with TRBJ2-5; D is possibly TRBD1 (5 bases). The CDR3 contains 15 residues. Germline V gives CDR1 LNHDA, CDR2 SQIVND (reference sequence). V was cut by 4 bases and J by 1 base, with 13 bases left in between. CDR3 DNA: TGTGCCAGTAGTAGTGGGGCCGCCGCCCAAGAGACCCAGTACTTC. Residues: CASSSGAAAQETQYF.

There are a few counts of this clonotype. A read error may produce the germline difference seen at one junction end. The rearrangement links TRBV5-1 to TRBJ2-5, with D perhaps TRBD2 (5 bases). CDR1 SGHRS and CDR2 YFSETQ come from the germline V gene. The CDR3 runs 14 residues. The CDR3 spells CASNRAGYQETQYF. The CDR3 DNA reads TGCGCCAGTAATCGGGCGGGCTATCAAGAGACTCAGTACTTC.

Comment on this clonotype: A much larger clone lies one base from this, so it may be a read error. This sequence joins TRBV19 and TRBJ2-6; D is ambiguous. The germline CDR1 and CDR2 sequences are LNHDA and SQIVND (reference sequence). The CDR3 has 14 residues. The V gene lost 11 bases and the J gene lost 4 bases, with 15 bases spanning the gap. CDR3 protein: CAWSLLIGANVLTF. The CDR3 nucleotides read TGTGCCTGGAGCCTCTTAATCGGGGCCAACGTCCTGACTTTC.

In this sample, this clonotype turned up many times. This chain uses TRBV20-1 with TRBJ1-3; D gene unclear. This CDR3 contains 15 residues. With 0 bases removed from V and 0 bases from J, the gap between germline ends came to 9 bases. From germline, CDR1 is DFQATT and CDR2 SNEGSKA (reference sequence). The CDR3 DNA is TGCAGTGCTAGAGATCGGCGGATCTCTGGAAACACCATATATTTT. Translation: CSARDRRISGNTIYF.

There are many counts of this clonotype. J is TRBJ1-1 and V is TRBV6-1; unclear D gene. The CDR3 is 17 residues long. CDR1 is MNHNS, CDR2 SASEGT, per germline. V was clipped by 1 base and J by 0 bases, with 15 bases between them. The CDR3 region has the DNA TGTGCCAGCAGTGAAGGGTTGAGGGTGGGCGTGAACACTGAAGCTTTCTTT. This translates into CASSEGLRVGVNTEAFF.

This clonotype showed up just a few times. The CDR3 bases are TGTGCCTCCTGCCCAGGGGCGAGCTCCTATAATTCACCCCTCCACTTT. Translated: CASCPGASSYNSPLHF. The rearrangement uses TRBV28 and TRBJ1-6, with D tentatively TRBD1 (6 bases). Between the trimmed V and J ends, which lost 11 bases and 0 bases, there was a span of 17 bases. CDR3 length: 16 amino acids. The germline gives CDR1 MDHEN, CDR2 SYDVKM.

This clonotype came up many times. The rearrangement joins TRBV7-9 to TRBJ1-1, with 7 bases that match TRBD1. The junction had 6 bases not matched to a gene; V was cut back by 3 bases and J by 8 bases. The CDR3 has 13 amino acids. CDR1 SEHNR and CDR2 FQNEAQ come from the germline V gene (reference sequence). The CDR3 nucleotides are TGTGCCAGCAGCTTGACAGGGCATGGCGAAGCTTTCTTT. Its translation is CASSLTGHGEAFF. Full variable domain (rest looked up from reference TRBV7-9 and TRBJ1-1): DTGVSQNPRHKITKRGQNVTFRCDPISEHNRLYWYRQTLGQGPEFLTYFQNEAQLEKSRLLSDRFSAERPKGSFSTLEIQRTEQGDSAMYLCASSLTGHGEAFFGQGTRLTVV.

Ten or more counts support this clonotype. The rearrangement uses TRBV5-1 and TRBJ1-2; no clear D. The CDR3 is made up of 13 amino acids. V was cut by 4 bases and J by 0 bases, with 7 bases left in between. Germline loops: CDR1 SGHRS, CDR2 YFSETQ. The CDR3 loop reads CASSPISNYGYTF. The CDR3 DNA reads as TGCGCCAGCAGCCCAATATCTAACTATGGCTACACCTTC.

This clonotype was seen at least ten times. The chain combines TRBV2 with TRBJ1-6; D possibly corresponds to TRBD1 (5 bases). Trimming shortened V by 2 bases and J by 3 bases, and 14 bases separated the two germline ends. The CDR3 loop spans 17 amino acids. CDR1 and CDR2 from the germline V gene are SNHLY and FYNNEI. The CDR3 here is CASSESPGSVYNSPLHF. The CDR3 DNA sequence: TGTGCCAGCAGTGAATCCCCAGGGAGCGTCTATAATTCACCCCTCCACTTT.